The 32 T cell receptor beta chains below come from one sample, sequenced in a study of breast tumors, draining lymph nodes, adjacent tissues. A single record per CDR3 protein comes from TCRdb applying MiXCR to the multiplex PCR reads. The profile shows about 200,000 distinct CDR3 sequences, 25% to 40% of them singletons. Axillary draining lymph nodes of breast cancer patients supplied the node samples. The material sequenced was axillary lymph node tissue. Source of these receptors: a female donor with breast cancer. Some clones in this sample may be carry-over from other donors' samples.

In this sample, this clonotype turned up many times. The chain uses TRBV19 and TRBJ2-7, with D tentatively TRBD1 (5 bases). The germline V gene has CDR1 LNHDA and CDR2 SQIVND (reference sequence). The length of the CDR3 is 17 residues. Trimming left V 6 bases short and J 0 bases short, with 21 bases between. CDR3 DNA: TGTGCCAGTAGCCCCCCCCCTCAGGGATCGGGCTCCTACGAGCAGTACTTC. Translation: CASSPPPQGSGSYEQYF.

In this sample, this clonotype turned up many times. This chain joins TRBV25-1 and TRBJ1-2; D uncertain. Germline values: CDR1 MGHDK, CDR2 SYGVNS. The CDR3 totals 13 residues. Trimming left V 6 bases short and J 8 bases short, with 16 bases between. The CDR3 sequence: CASSTDRSTGYTF. CDR3 bases: TGTGCCAGCAGCACCGACCGTTCGACCGGCTACACCTTC.

This chain joins TRBV28 and TRBJ2-7; 7 bases agree with TRBD2. The J call may be incorrect, as the DNA end agrees better with TRBJ2-1. CDR1 is MDHEN and CDR2 is SYDVKM in the germline V gene. The length of the CDR3 is 14 residues. CDR3 sequence: CASSWSGKRYEQFF. As DNA, the CDR3 is TGTGCCAGCAGTTGGAGCGGGAAACGCTACGAGCAGTTCTTC.

Notes on this clonotype: One end of the junction fails to match germline, which may point to a read error. The chain combines TRBV20-1 with TRBJ1-6, with a possible D match to TRBD1 (6 bases). From germline, CDR1 is DFQATT and CDR2 SNEGSKA (reference sequence). The CDR3 runs 18 residues. Here the CDR3 reads CSAGDWRTASSYNSPLHF. CDR3 sequence (DNA): TGCAGTGCTGGAGATTGGCGGACAGCGAGCTCCTATAATTCGCCCCTCCACTTT.

As to this clonotype: A much larger clonotype is one base distant, so this may be a read error. The CDR3 loop reads CSAARTGLANTIYF. CDR3 in DNA: TGCAGTGCTGCAAGGACAGGGCTTGCAAACACCATATATTTT. The chain employs TRBV20-1 and TRBJ1-3, with 8 bases aligning to TRBD1. This CDR3 is built from 14 residues. The V gene end was trimmed by 5 bases and the J gene end by 6 bases; junction bases not matched to a gene: 9. CDR1 is DFQATT and CDR2 is SNEGSKA in the germline V gene (reference sequence).

Many counts were recorded for this clonotype. The chain employs TRBV20-1 and TRBJ2-1, with D maybe TRBD2 (6 bases). This CDR3 is 15 amino acids long. V gave up 0 bases and J gave up 2 bases, with 11 bases separating them. CDR1 is DFQATT, CDR2 SNEGSKA, per germline (reference sequence). CDR3 DNA sequence: TGCAGTGCTAGAGATGGCGGGATCCCCTACAATGAGCAGTTCTTC. This codes for CSARDGGIPYNEQFF.

This clonotype occurred many times. This chain connects TRBV18 to TRBJ1-5; D remains unclear. Germline V gives CDR1 KGHSH, CDR2 LQKENI. V dropped 8 bases and J dropped 2 bases, with 13 bases sitting between them. This CDR3 is built from 14 residues. DNA of the CDR3: TGTGCCAGCAGCCCAGGACGGGGCAATCAGCCCCAGCATTTT. Amino acids: CASSPGRGNQPQHF.

Concerning this clonotype: The junction and the germline gene differ at one end; a read error may be behind it. V gene TRBV5-1 combines with J gene TRBJ2-7; the match to TRBD1 covers 8 bases. This CDR3 has 13 amino acids. Germline CDR1 is SGHRS and CDR2 is YFSETQ. In DNA form, the CDR3 reads TGCGTCAGCAGCGAAGACAGGGGCTACGAGCAGTACTTC. Translated, it gives CVSSEDRGYEQYF.

The rearrangement links TRBV12-3 or TRBV12-4 to TRBJ2-1; D perhaps matches TRBD2 (7 bases). The CDR3 spans 14 residues. With 7 bases removed from V and 9 bases from J, the gap between germline ends came to 19 bases. Here the CDR3 DNA reads TGTGCCAGCACCCCTGGGGGGGGGGGCACTGAGCAGTTCTTC. Translating it yields CASTPGGGGTEQFF.

This clonotype has at least ten counts. CDR3 in amino acids: CASSPQERPYNEQFF. The CDR3 nucleotides are TGTGCCAGCAGCCCCCAGGAGCGGCCCTACAATGAGCAGTTCTTC. This chain connects TRBV7-3 to TRBJ2-1, with D perhaps TRBD2 (5 bases). Trimming removed 5 bases at V and 2 bases at J, with 13 bases between. CDR3 size: 15 residues. Looked up from germline, CDR1 is SGHTA and CDR2 is FQGTGA. The full variable domain, its missing parts supplied by reference TRBV7-3 and TRBJ2-1, is GAGVSQTPSNKVTEKGKYVELRCDPISGHTALYWYRQSLGQGPEFLIYFQGTGAADDSGLPNDRFFAVRPEGSVSTLKIQRTERGDSAVYLCASSPQERPYNEQFFGPGTRLTVL.

The chain employs TRBV4-1 and TRBJ2-3; TRBD2 agrees at 7 bases. This CDR3 has 15 residues. With 3 bases clipped from V and 11 bases from J, the junction kept 14 bases outside the gene matches. In germline, CDR1 is MGHRA, CDR2 YSYEKL. This CDR3 is CASSQAGGSYNEQYF. CDR3 in DNA: TGCGCCAGCAGCCAGGCCGGGGGGTCTTACAATGAGCAGTATTTT.

This clonotype has at least ten counts. V is TRBV6-5 and J is TRBJ2-7; D uncertain. This CDR3 contains 14 residues. Trimming shortened V by 6 bases and J by 5 bases, and 17 bases separated the two germline ends. Germline loops: CDR1 MNHEY, CDR2 SVGAGI. In nucleotides, the CDR3 is TGTGCCAGCAGCCCTGACTGGCAAGCTGACGAGCAGTACTTC. Its translation is CASSPDWQADEQYF.

This clonotype came up many times. This chain uses TRBV7-8 with TRBJ2-1; 11 nucleotides line up with TRBD2. The germline V gene has CDR1 SGHVS and CDR2 FQNEAQ. There are 18 residues in the CDR3. V dropped 0 bases and J dropped 3; count of bases not matched to a gene: 7. The CDR3 sequence is CASSLALAGEWIYNEQFF. The CDR3, as DNA: TGTGCCAGCAGCTTAGCACTAGCGGGAGAGTGGATCTACAATGAGCAGTTCTTC.

There are many counts of this clonotype. The genes are TRBV11-2 and TRBJ2-5; 10 nucleotides align to TRBD1. J was trimmed by 5 bases and V by 1 base; bases with no gene match: 7. The CDR3 covers 16 residues. The germline V gene has CDR1 SGHAT and CDR2 FQNNGV. This CDR3 is CASSLGQTGGFETQYF. The CDR3 bases are TGTGCCAGCAGCTTAGGCCAGACAGGGGGCTTTGAGACCCAGTACTTC.

At least ten counts were recorded for this clonotype. The V gene is TRBV20-1, the J gene TRBJ2-3, with no clear D. The germline V gene encodes CDR1 DFQATT and CDR2 SNEGSKA (reference sequence). V shed 5 bases and J shed 0 bases, with 12 bases lying between them. The CDR3 loop spans 14 amino acids. CDR3 in DNA: TGCAGTGCTTCCGACCAAAAGAGCACAGATACGCAGTATTTT. Amino acid sequence: CSASDQKSTDTQYF.

Many counts were recorded for this clonotype. This rearrangement joins TRBV7-9 to TRBJ2-1, with TRBD1 matching 9 bases. CDR1 and CDR2 from the germline V gene are SEHNR and FQNEAQ (reference sequence). The trim removed 5 bases at V and 7 bases at J, leaving 6 bases unmatched. The CDR3 consists of 14 residues. CDR3 bases: TGTGCCAGCAGCGGATCCGGGACAGGGAATGAGCAGTTCTTC. Translation: CASSGSGTGNEQFF.

About this clonotype itself: This clone may be a read error of a much larger clone one base away. This chain links TRBV2 with TRBJ2-1, with D perhaps TRBD2 (6 bases). CDR1 and CDR2 from the germline V gene are SNHLY and FYNNEI. V was shortened by 6 bases and J by 5 bases, with 11 bases between the two germline ends. The CDR3 is 13 amino acids. In DNA form, the CDR3 reads TGTGCCAGCAGGGAGGGACCTAACAATGAGCAGTTCTTC. It translates to CASREGPNNEQFF.

The rearrangement links TRBV7-3 to TRBJ2-1; 7 positions match TRBD2. Losses at the gene ends were 2 bases for V and 3 bases for J; bases not matched to a gene: 7. Germline values: CDR1 SGHTA, CDR2 FQGTGA. This CDR3 contains 16 residues. The CDR3 nucleotides are TGTGCCAGCAGCTTAGGTCCACTAGCGAGCTACAATGAGCAGTTCTTC. Its translation: CASSLGPLASYNEQFF.

The rearrangement uses TRBV12-3 or TRBV12-4 and TRBJ1-4; 7 bases map to TRBD1. The length of the CDR3 is 13 residues. The V and J ends lost 6 bases and 6 bases, in that order; junction bases with no gene match: 4. CDR3 amino acids: CASRGTGDEKLFF. CDR3 sequence (DNA): TGTGCCAGCAGGGGCACAGGGGATGAAAAACTGTTTTTT.

This clonotype appeared many times. V and J are TRBV5-5 and TRBJ2-2; no firm D call. CDR1 is SGHKS, CDR2 YYEKEE, per germline (reference sequence). The V gene lost 2 bases and the J gene lost 0 bases, with 8 bases spanning the gap. The CDR3 has 15 residues. The CDR3 loop is CASSLYRANTGELFF. For the CDR3, the DNA is TGTGCCAGCAGCTTATACAGAGCGAACACCGGGGAGCTGTTTTTT.

This clonotype was counted many times. The CDR3 protein is CATSDSQAYSNQPQHF. Written as DNA, the CDR3 is TGTGCCACCAGTGATTCACAGGCATATAGCAATCAGCCCCAGCATTTT. The rearrangement links TRBV24-1 to TRBJ1-5, with D perhaps matching TRBD1 (5 bases). This CDR3 comprises 16 residues. V gave up 2 bases and J gave up 0 bases, with 10 bases separating them. Germline CDR1 KGHDR, CDR2 SFDVKD.

This clonotype has a single count. The chain is built from TRBV29-1 and TRBJ2-3; D may correspond to TRBD1 or TRBD2 (5 bases each). The CDR3 covers 11 residues. From germline, CDR1 is SQVTM and CDR2 ANQGSEA. The V and J ends lost 7 bases and 4 bases respectively, with 9 bases between them. This chain's CDR3 is CSAGAADTQYF. CDR3 sequence (DNA): TGCAGCGCCGGGGCCGCAGATACGCAGTATTTT.

This clonotype was seen a handful of times. The CDR3 DNA follows: TGCGCCAGCAGCCAAGATCTGGAACAGAACACTGAAGCTTTCTTT. Translating it yields CASSQDLEQNTEAFF. The rearrangement links TRBV4-1 to TRBJ1-1; D not certain. Looked up from germline, CDR1 is MGHRA and CDR2 is YSYEKL. Trimming removed 0 bases from V and 1 base from J, with 9 bases in between. CDR3 size: 15 residues.

This clonotype was seen at least ten times. The chain uses TRBV11-3 and TRBJ2-3; no reliable D call. The V and J ends lost 3 bases and 0 bases respectively, with 10 bases between them. The CDR3 is 15 amino acids. Germline V lookup: CDR1 SGHNT, CDR2 YENEEA. CDR3 amino acids: CASSFGSSSTDTQYF. For the CDR3, the DNA is TGTGCCAGCAGCTTCGGGTCTTCTAGCACAGATACGCAGTATTTT.

Concerning this clonotype itself: In this CDR3 the conserved last residue, phenylalanine or tryptophan, is missing, so a read error is likely. The chain employs TRBV7-9 and TRBJ2-7; no firm D call. The V end was cut by 5 bases, the J end by 1 base, with 21 bases between. The CDR3 consists of 17 residues. Germline CDR1 SEHNR, CDR2 FQNEAQ (reference sequence). CDR3: CASSLGRSNKASYEQYS. DNA for the CDR3: TGTGCCAGCAGCCTAGGGCGATCAAACAAGGCGTCCTACGAGCAGTACTCC.

V and J are TRBV24-1 and TRBJ2-1; 11 bases map to TRBD2. CDR1 is KGHDR, CDR2 SFDVKD, per germline. Trimming removed 2 bases from V and 2 bases from J; junction bases left unmatched: 4. The CDR3 runs to 17 residues. CDR3 in amino acids: CATSDWNSGGAYNEQFF. The CDR3 DNA is TGTGCCACCAGTGATTGGAATAGCGGGGGGGCCTACAATGAGCAGTTCTTC.

By proportion, this clonotype is medium-sized. The chain joins TRBV29-1 to TRBJ2-1, with 13 nucleotides matching TRBD2. CDR1 is SQVTM, CDR2 ANQGSEA, per germline. The CDR3 extends over 18 amino acids. Unmatched junction bases numbered 13, after V lost 3 bases and J lost 5 bases. This CDR3 is CSVDPYQTSGRSDNEQFF. CDR3 nucleotides: TGCAGCGTTGACCCTTACCAGACTAGCGGGAGGTCCGACAATGAGCAGTTCTTC.

With respect to this clonotype: This may stem from a read error, because a much larger clone lies one nucleotide away. This chain links TRBV12-3 or TRBV12-4 with TRBJ2-7; the D gene is possibly TRBD1 (5 bases). This CDR3 spans 13 amino acids. Trimming took 5 bases from V and 4 from J, leaving 12 bases between them. The CDR3 DNA is TGTGCCAGCAGTGACCAACAGGAATACGAGCAGTACTTC. Amino acids: CASSDQQEYEQYF.

This clonotype appeared many times. The chain employs TRBV7-2 and TRBJ1-6; tentative D call: TRBD1 (6 bases). The CDR3 totals 17 residues. From germline, CDR1 is SGHTA and CDR2 FQGNSA. V gave up 5 bases and J gave up 9 bases, with 23 bases separating them. CDR3 DNA sequence: TGTGCCAGCAGCCCTCGGGGGGGCGGGGGTCTAGGTTCACCCCTCCACTTT. Translation gives CASSPRGGGGLGSPLHF.

With regard to this clonotype: This sequence may be a read error, since a much larger clone differs from it by one base. The chain joins TRBV5-1 to TRBJ2-2, with TRBD1 matching 9 bases. Germline assignment: CDR1 SGHRS and CDR2 YFSETQ. The CDR3 spans 15 residues. V trimming: 6 bases; J trimming: 6 bases; junction bases outside the gene matches: 9. The CDR3 sequence is CASNLQGAGAGELFF. As DNA, the CDR3 is TGCGCCAGCAACTTACAGGGGGCTGGGGCCGGGGAGCTGTTTTTT.

The chain carries TRBV20-1 and TRBJ1-6, with unresolved D. The CDR3 is made up of 17 amino acids. Germline V lookup: CDR1 DFQATT, CDR2 SNEGSKA (reference sequence). V lost 0 bases to trimming and J lost 2 bases, with 14 bases between them. For the CDR3, the DNA is TGCAGTGCTAGAGACAGCGAAGAGCTACCCTATAATTCACCCCTCCACTTT. Translation: CSARDSEELPYNSPLHF.

The chain joins TRBV7-3 to TRBJ1-6; weak D call: TRBD1 (6 bases). This CDR3 spans 17 amino acids. Germline assignment: CDR1 SGHTA and CDR2 FQGTGA. Trimming stripped 1 base from V and 9 bases from J, with 19 bases between. The CDR3 nucleotides read TGTGCCAGCAGCTTAATATACGTCGCCGGGGGCGGTTCACCCCTCCACTTT. It translates to CASSLIYVAGGGSPLHF.